The 14 T cell receptor beta chains presented below share a single source sample, sequenced in a study of cytomegalovirus exposure and HLA in healthy donors. PCR employed 60 Vbeta and 13 Jbeta primers. The table came from immunoSEQ multiplex PCR; TCRdb's copy has only in-frame clones and leaves some out. The profile shows about 150,000 clones, roughly 81% of them singletons. Sequenced sample: PBMCs. These receptors were obtained from a girl aged 10 to 17 in good health and CMV-seropositive.

V gene TRBV10-2 combines with J gene TRBJ2-5; tentatively, D is TRBD2 (5 bases). The CDR3 is 13 amino acids. Germline CDR1 and CDR2: WSHSY and SAAADI. V was shortened by 8 bases and J by 0 bases, with 10 bases between the two germline ends. The CDR3 loop is CASWGADQETQYF. CDR3 nucleotide sequence: TGCGCCAGCTGGGGAGCGGACCAAGAGACCCAGTACTTC.

This chain connects TRBV11-3 to TRBJ2-2; perhaps TRBD1 as D (6 bases). Trimming cost V 5 bases and J 3 bases, with 10 bases left between them. This CDR3 has 14 amino acids. Germline CDR1 reads SGHNT; CDR2 reads YENEEA. Written as DNA, the CDR3 is TGTGCCAGCAGCGCCGGACAGTACACCGGGGAGCTGTTTTTT. It specifies CASSAGQYTGELFF.

V and J are TRBV9 and TRBJ1-2, with D perhaps TRBD1 (5 bases). The CDR3 totals 13 residues. From germline, CDR1 is SGDLS and CDR2 YYNGEE. Trimming took 0 bases from V and 5 from J, leaving 8 bases between them. The CDR3 nucleotides are TGTGCCAGCAGCGTAGACGGACATTATGGCTACACCTTC. As protein: CASSVDGHYGYTF. The full variable domain, its missing parts supplied by reference TRBV9 and TRBJ1-2, is DSGVTQTPKHLITATGQRVTLRCSPRSGDLSVYWYQQSLDQGLQFLIQYYNGEERAKGNILERFSAQQFPDLHSELNLSSLELGDSALYFCASSVDGHYGYTFGSGTRLTVV.

The chain is built from TRBV2 and TRBJ1-1, with a tentative D call TRBD1 (5 bases). Germline V CDR1 and CDR2: SNHLY, FYNNEI. CDR3 length: 13 residues. Trimming left V 9 bases short and J 8 bases short, with 19 bases between. The CDR3 sequence is CARELTDLSEAFF. The CDR3 DNA follows: TGTGCCAGGGAACTGACAGATCTCAGCGAAGCTTTCTTT.

On this clone: Compared with germline, one end of the junction differs, possibly owing to a read error. This chain uses TRBV7-9 with TRBJ2-7; possibly TRBD2 for D (5 bases). This CDR3 region has 13 residues. The germline V gene encodes CDR1 SEHNR and CDR2 FQNEAQ (reference sequence). DNA for the CDR3: TGTGCCGGCAGCTTAGTTGGAGGCTACGAGCAGTACTTC. Its protein product is CAGSLVGGYEQYF. The full variable domain, with the rest looked up from reference TRBV7-9 and TRBJ2-7, is DTGVSQNPRHKITKRGQNVTFRCDPISEHNRLYWYRQTLGQGPEFLTYFQNEAQLEKSRLLSDRFSAERPKGSFSTLEIQRTEQGDSAMYLCAGSLVGGYEQYFGPGTRLTVT.

The chain couples TRBV7-6 to TRBJ2-7; TRBD2 matches at 8 bases. The ends lost 3 bases at V and 4 bases at J; junction bases unmatched: 5. The germline gives CDR1 SGHVS, CDR2 FNYEAQ. CDR3 length: 14 amino acids. The CDR3 region has the DNA TGTGCCAGCAGCTTGGGCGGGGGGACATACGAGCAGTACTTC. As protein: CASSLGGGTYEQYF.

The rearrangement uses TRBV6-1 and TRBJ1-1; 7 positions match TRBD1. The trim removed 11 bases at V and 5 bases at J, leaving 14 bases unmatched. CDR1 is MNHNS and CDR2 is SASEGT in the germline V gene. The CDR3 is made up of 14 amino acids. CDR3 coding DNA: TGTGCCGAAAATAGGGTACCACAGGGGACTGAAGCTTTCTTT. It yields the protein CAENRVPQGTEAFF.

The rearrangement uses TRBV7-8 and TRBJ2-1; 7 positions agree with TRBD1. There are 17 residues in the CDR3. Germline assignment: CDR1 SGHVS and CDR2 FQNEAQ. The V gene end was trimmed by 4 bases and the J gene end by 0 bases; junction bases not matched to a gene: 9. The CDR3 region has the DNA TGTGCCAGCAGCTCCGGACAGGACCCGGGCTCCTACAATGAGCAGTTCTTC. It translates to CASSSGQDPGSYNEQFF.

The CDR3 sequence is CASSDTGDNSPLHF. CDR3 nucleotides: TGTGCCAGCAGTGACACAGGGGATAATTCACCCCTCCACTTT. The gene calls are TRBV6-4 and TRBJ1-6; 7 bases agree with TRBD1. The CDR3 is 14 residues long. The germline V gene encodes CDR1 MRHNA and CDR2 SNTAGT. With 2 bases clipped from V and 5 bases from J, the junction kept 0 bases outside the gene matches.

The V and J genes are TRBV2 and TRBJ1-1; D is perhaps TRBD1 (5 bases). Germline CDR1 and CDR2: SNHLY and FYNNEI. The V end was cut by 6 bases, the J end by 5 bases, with 16 bases between. The CDR3 contains 14 residues. The CDR3 bases are TGTGCCAGCAGCGGTCGGGGGAATGGAACTGAAGCTTTCTTT. It is translated as CASSGRGNGTEAFF. Variable domain in full (rest from reference TRBV2 and TRBJ1-1): EPEVTQTPSHQVTQMGQEVILRCVPISNHLYFYWYRQILGQKVEFLVSFYNNEISEKSEIFDDQFSVERPDGSNFTLKIRSTKLEDSAMYFCASSGRGNGTEAFFGQGTRLTVV.

The chain recombines TRBV28 with TRBJ2-7; D not certain. CDR3 length: 12 residues. The ends were cut back, 6 bases at V and 4 bases at J, with 10 bases in the middle. The germline gives CDR1 MDHEN, CDR2 SYDVKM. As DNA, the CDR3 is TGTGCCAGCAGGGAACACAGTTACGAGCAGTACTTC. Amino acids: CASREHSYEQYF.

This chain uses TRBV2 with TRBJ1-6; the D is unclear. CDR1 and CDR2 from the germline V gene are SNHLY and FYNNEI. This CDR3 has 13 amino acids. V was trimmed by 5 bases and J by 5 bases, leaving 7 bases between them. The CDR3 bases are TGTGCCAGCAGTAGAACGGATAATTCACCCCTCCACTTT. Protein: CASSRTDNSPLHF.

This chain links TRBV7-8 with TRBJ1-3, with a possible D match to TRBD1 (5 bases). Per the germline V gene, CDR1 is SGHVS and CDR2 is FQNEAQ. This CDR3 region has 14 residues. The ends were cut back, 4 bases at V and 4 bases at J, with 11 bases in the middle. The CDR3 sequence is CASSSTEAGNTIYF. The CDR3 DNA follows: TGTGCCAGCAGCTCGACAGAGGCGGGAAACACCATATATTTT.

This chain joins TRBV6-6 and TRBJ2-1; possibly TRBD1 for D (5 bases). The V and J ends lost 5 bases and 2 bases respectively, with 13 bases between them. The CDR3 covers 15 residues. Germline V gene lookup returns CDR1 MNHNY and CDR2 SVGAGI (reference sequence). This CDR3 is CASSPSDRPYNEQFF. The CDR3 DNA is TGTGCCAGCAGTCCATCCGACAGACCCTACAATGAGCAGTTCTTC.